These 17 T cell receptor beta chains came from one sample sequenced in a study of chemoradiotherapy in HPV16-positive cancers. Sequencing used immunoSEQ multiplex PCR; TCRdb keeps in-frame clones, though not all of them. The data show about 15,000 clones, approximately 89% seen once. Here the sequenced sample was tumor tissue, taken from a patient who underwent chemoradiotherapy. Every receptor here comes from a human donor with HPV-associated anogenital cancer.

CDR3 loop: CASSLQLGFREKLFF. The CDR3 bases are TGTGCCAGCAGCCTCCAGTTGGGTTTTAGGGAAAAACTGTTTTTT. The genes are TRBV6-1 and TRBJ1-4; no clear D gene. The CDR3 is 15 residues long. CDR1 and CDR2 from the germline V gene are MNHNS and SASEGT. The ends were cut back, 6 bases at V and 8 bases at J, with 19 bases in the middle.

The CDR3 sequence is CASSETGDGYTF. DNA of the CDR3: TGTGCCAGCAGTGAGACAGGGGATGGCTACACCTTC. The chain is built from TRBV2 and TRBJ1-2; TRBD1 aligns across 8 bases. The CDR3 runs to 12 residues. CDR1 and CDR2 from the germline V gene are SNHLY and FYNNEI. Unmatched junction bases numbered 0, after V lost 3 bases and J lost 6 bases.

This clone was observed once. V and J are TRBV11-2 and TRBJ2-7; 10 bases match TRBD2. Germline values: CDR1 SGHAT, CDR2 FQNNGV. V shed 4 bases and J 3 bases; nucleotides not matched to a gene: 12. The CDR3 sequence is 17 residues long. CDR3 sequence: CASSSQIASGSLYEQYF. CDR3 nucleotides: TGTGCCAGCAGCTCCCAGATTGCTAGCGGGAGCCTCTACGAGCAGTACTTC.

The gene calls are TRBV18 and TRBJ2-1, with D tentatively TRBD2 (5 bases). Germline V CDR1 and CDR2: KGHSH, LQKENI. The CDR3 runs to 14 residues. V was clipped by 3 bases and J by 5 bases, with 11 bases between them. CDR3 DNA sequence: TGTGCCAGCTCACCCGGGGAGTTTCACAATGAGCAGTTCTTC. As protein: CASSPGEFHNEQFF.

This clone came up once. The rearrangement uses TRBV11-2 and TRBJ2-3; D may be TRBD2 (6 bases). The V gene's germline CDR1 is SGHAT and CDR2 FQNNGV. V lost 3 bases, J lost 4 bases, and 20 bases lay in between. The length of the CDR3 is 17 residues. CDR3 sequence (DNA): TGTGCCAGCAGCTTCCTCGCGGGACTGGAAACCCCAGATACGCAGTATTTT. Protein: CASSFLAGLETPDTQYF.

The chain couples TRBV5-1 to TRBJ2-7, with a weak D call TRBD1 (6 bases). CDR1 is SGHRS, CDR2 YFSETQ, per germline. CDR3 size: 11 residues. Trimming removed 5 bases from V and 5 bases from J, with 8 bases in between. CDR3 sequence: CASRGADEQYF. The CDR3 region has the DNA TGCGCCAGCAGGGGGGCGGACGAGCAGTACTTC.

This clone appeared a single time. V and J are TRBV5-4 and TRBJ2-5; 7 positions match TRBD2. Germline loops: CDR1 SGHNT, CDR2 YYREEE (reference sequence). The CDR3 loop spans 15 amino acids. V gave up 0 bases and J gave up 1 base; unmatched junction bases: 3. CDR3 in amino acids: CASSLVASGQETQYF. As DNA, the CDR3 is TGTGCCAGCAGCTTGGTTGCTAGCGGCCAAGAGACCCAGTACTTC.

The chain uses TRBV15 and TRBJ1-3; D not certain. V shed 0 bases and J shed 0 bases, with 6 bases lying between them. Germline assignment: CDR1 LNHNV and CDR2 YYDKDF (reference sequence). The CDR3 is 15 amino acids. The CDR3 loop is CATSRERYSGNTIYF. The CDR3 coding sequence is TGTGCCACCAGCAGAGAGCGATACTCTGGAAACACCATATATTTT.

This clone appeared a few times. The chain couples TRBV10-3 to TRBJ1-5; the D gene is possibly TRBD1 (5 bases). Trimming took off 11 bases at V and 3 bases at J, with 17 bases between the two ends. The CDR3 has 14 residues. Germline CDR1 is ENHRY and CDR2 is SYGVKD. DNA of the CDR3: TGTGCCTCGAGTAGAGGGGCAGACAATCAGCCCCAGCATTTT. Amino acids: CASSRGADNQPQHF.

V and J are TRBV11-3 and TRBJ2-3, with D perhaps given as TRBD1 or TRBD2 (5 bases each). Trimming pared 5 bases from V and 1 base from J, leaving 13 bases between. The CDR3 has 15 residues. The germline V gene has CDR1 SGHNT and CDR2 YENEEA. The CDR3 nucleotides read TGTGCCAGCAGCGCACGTCAGGGAGGCACAGATACGCAGTATTTT. Translating it yields CASSARQGGTDTQYF.

The rearrangement links TRBV20-1 to TRBJ2-7; the D gene could be TRBD1 or TRBD2 (5 bases each). Germline assignment: CDR1 DFQATT and CDR2 SNEGSKA (reference sequence). Trimming stripped 1 base from V and 6 bases from J, with 7 bases between. CDR3 length equals 11 residues. The CDR3 nucleotides read TGCAGTGCTAGAGGGGGGTCCGAGCAGTACTTC. This encodes CSARGGSEQYF.

This clone was found once. This chain connects TRBV5-1 to TRBJ2-2; TRBD2 aligns across 7 bases. V gave up 3 bases and J gave up 1 base; unmatched junction bases: 6. Germline CDR1 is SGHRS and CDR2 is YFSETQ. The CDR3 contains 16 residues. The CDR3: CASSSGGLMNTGELFF. For the CDR3, the DNA is TGCGCCAGCAGCTCGGGGGGACTCATGAACACCGGGGAGCTGTTTTTT.

This chain connects TRBV11-3 to TRBJ2-3, with 7 bases that match TRBD1. CDR1 and CDR2 from the germline V gene are SGHNT and YENEEA. The CDR3 contains 15 residues. Germline trimming cut 4 bases from V and 2 bases from J; bases unmatched to any gene: 6. The CDR3 nucleotides read TGTGCCAGCAGCTCCGGGACAGCCCACACAGATACGCAGTATTTT. This sequence encodes CASSSGTAHTDTQYF.

The gene calls are TRBV11-3 and TRBJ2-7; D gene ambiguous. The CDR3 runs to 14 residues. The V end lost 1 base, the J end lost 2 bases, and 9 bases lay between the germline ends. Germline CDR1 SGHNT, CDR2 YENEEA. CDR3 region: CASSLGGLPYEQYF. CDR3 DNA: TGTGCCAGCAGCTTAGGAGGCTTACCCTACGAGCAGTACTTC.

The CDR3 protein is CASEKDSGELFF. The CDR3 DNA sequence: TGTGCCAGCGAGAAGGACTCCGGGGAGCTGTTTTTT. J is TRBJ2-2 and V is TRBV6-1, with D maybe TRBD2 (5 bases). The V gene lost 8 bases and the J gene lost 6 bases, with 10 bases spanning the gap. CDR1 and CDR2 (germline): MNHNS, SASEGT. This CDR3 comprises 12 residues.

The rearrangement joins TRBV11-3 to TRBJ2-1, with 12 bases identical to TRBD2. V trimming: 5 bases; J trimming: 6 bases; junction bases outside the gene matches: 20. Germline V gene lookup returns CDR1 SGHNT and CDR2 YENEEA. The length of the CDR3 is 20 residues. This chain's CDR3 is CASSGDLTSGRIFSVNEQFF. CDR3 nucleotides: TGTGCCAGCAGCGGGGACCTGACTAGCGGGAGAATTTTTTCAGTCAATGAGCAGTTCTTC.

The chain uses TRBV5-8 and TRBJ2-4; 8 positions agree with TRBD2. The CDR3 contains 15 residues. Germline values: CDR1 SGHTS, CDR2 YDEGEE. V lost 0 bases and J lost 7; bases outside the gene matches: 6. The CDR3 is CASSLGGTRGNIQYF. CDR3 in DNA: TGTGCCAGCAGCTTGGGAGGGACTAGGGGTAACATTCAGTACTTC.